The 28 T cell receptor beta chains in this list originate from one sample, sequenced in a study of blood T cell repertoires in COVID-19. Produced via immunoSEQ multiplex PCR; TCRdb's table is partial and in-frame only. This sample has 220,000 or so clones, with around 84% found just once. Specimen: peripheral blood. These receptors were obtained from a man aged 50 or older who had recovered from COVID-19.

There are a few counts of this clone. The chain links TRBV5-1 to TRBJ2-7; 7 bases fit TRBD1. V lost 4 bases and J lost 0; bases outside the gene matches: 7. The CDR3 sequence is 15 residues long. The V gene's germline CDR1 is SGHRS and CDR2 YFSETQ. The CDR3 is CASSSEGAASYEQYF. The CDR3 nucleotides read TGCGCCAGCAGCAGTGAGGGGGCGGCCTCCTACGAGCAGTACTTC.

The V and J genes are TRBV18 and TRBJ2-1; D is unclear. Deletions cut 6 bases from V and 4 bases from J, with 22 bases between. The CDR3 is made up of 17 amino acids. Per germline, CDR1 KGHSH and CDR2 LQKENI. This CDR3 reads CASSPSLPRLLYNEQFF. CDR3 sequence (DNA): TGTGCCAGCTCTCCCTCCCTTCCCAGACTCCTGTACAATGAGCAGTTCTTC. The whole variable domain, filled in from reference TRBV18 and TRBJ2-1, reads NAGVMQNPRHLVRRRGQEARLRCSPMKGHSHVYWYRQLPEEGLKFMVYLQKENIIDESGMPKERFSAEFPKEGPSILRIQQVVRGDSAAYFCASSPSLPRLLYNEQFFGPGTRLTVL.

The rearrangement uses TRBV19 and TRBJ2-3; 10 bases map to TRBD2. Trimming removed 6 bases from V and 8 bases from J; junction bases left unmatched: 8. Germline CDR1 LNHDA, CDR2 SQIVND (reference sequence). This CDR3 spans 14 amino acids. The CDR3 region has the DNA TGTGCCAGTAGCATCGATAGCGGGAGGCTTACGCAGTATTTT. As protein: CASSIDSGRLTQYF.

The J gene is TRBJ2-7, the V gene TRBV27; 12 nucleotides line up with TRBD1. CDR1 is MNHEY and CDR2 is SMNVEV in the germline V gene (reference sequence). The CDR3 sequence is 15 residues long. Germline trimming cut 4 bases from V and 3 bases from J; bases unmatched to any gene: 4. In DNA, the CDR3 is TGTGCCAGCAGTTCCCGGGACAGGGGGCTCTACGAGCAGTACTTC. This codes for CASSSRDRGLYEQYF.

A word on this clone: Other DNA sequences in this sample translate to the same CDR3. This chain joins TRBV28 and TRBJ2-5; TRBD1 matches 7 bases. The CDR3 is 13 residues long. Per the germline V gene, CDR1 is MDHEN and CDR2 is SYDVKM. The V and J ends lost 6 bases and 2 bases, in that order; junction bases with no gene match: 3. The CDR3 DNA reads TGTGCCAGCAGGGGGACAGTACAAGAGACCCAGTACTTC. As protein: CASRGTVQETQYF.

This clone was detected only once. The same CDR3 can be traced to other DNA sequences in this sample. V is TRBV7-2 and J is TRBJ1-5, with a tentative D call TRBD1 (6 bases). There are 14 residues in the CDR3. V gave up 5 bases and J gave up 0 bases, with 8 bases separating them. Germline V CDR1 and CDR2: SGHTA, FQGNSA. The CDR3 loop is CASSLRGSNQPQHF. CDR3 DNA sequence: TGTGCCAGCAGCCTCAGGGGTAGCAATCAGCCCCAGCATTTT.

The chain is built from TRBV27 and TRBJ2-7; D remains unclear. CDR3 length: 13 amino acids. The germline V and J ends were trimmed by 1 base and 6 bases, with 10 bases remaining between them. CDR1 is MNHEY, CDR2 SMNVEV, per germline (reference sequence). This CDR3 is CASSLFGLGEQYF. In nucleotides, the CDR3 is TGTGCCAGCAGTTTATTCGGGTTAGGCGAGCAGTACTTC.

The chain carries TRBV5-8 and TRBJ1-6, with a tentative D call TRBD1 (5 bases). This CDR3 region has 16 residues. Trimming left V 0 bases short and J 8 bases short, with 15 bases between. Germline CDR1 is SGHTS and CDR2 is YDEGEE. CDR3: CASSLVGRAGYSPLHF. The CDR3 nucleotides are TGTGCCAGCAGCTTGGTCGGCAGGGCTGGTTATTCACCCCTCCACTTT. The full variable domain, its missing parts supplied by reference TRBV5-8 and TRBJ1-6, is EAGVTQSPTHLIKTRGQQATLRCSPISGHTSVYWYQQALGLGLQFLLWYDEGEERNRGNFPPRFSGRQFPNYSSELNVNALELEDSALYLCASSLVGRAGYSPLHFGNGTRLTVT.

J is TRBJ1-2 and V is TRBV28, with 8 bases that match TRBD1. CDR1 is MDHEN and CDR2 is SYDVKM in the germline V gene. This CDR3 contains 13 residues. The junction had 3 bases not matched to a gene; V was cut back by 3 bases and J by 6 bases. The CDR3 loop is CASSLDRVDGYTF. The CDR3 nucleotides read TGTGCCAGCAGTTTGGACAGGGTGGATGGCTACACCTTC.

Many counts were recorded for this clone. The J gene is TRBJ2-3, the V gene TRBV19; unclear D gene. Germline assignment: CDR1 LNHDA and CDR2 SQIVND (reference sequence). The V gene lost 3 bases and the J gene lost 2 bases, with 15 bases spanning the gap. The CDR3 sequence is 16 residues long. The CDR3 DNA reads as TGTGCCAGTAGTATCCAGGTCCGCATTCCCACAGATACGCAGTATTTT. Residues: CASSIQVRIPTDTQYF.

This chain uses TRBV28 with TRBJ1-3; 7 bases align to TRBD1. Germline V gene lookup returns CDR1 MDHEN and CDR2 SYDVKM. CDR3 length: 14 amino acids. The trim removed 4 bases at V and 4 bases at J, leaving 4 bases unmatched. The CDR3 protein is CASSSQGVGNTIYF. DNA for the CDR3: TGTGCCAGCAGTTCCCAGGGGGTAGGAAACACCATATATTTT.

The sample holds one count of this clone. This chain joins TRBV19 and TRBJ2-5; TRBD1 agrees at 10 bases. Germline CDR1 and CDR2: LNHDA and SQIVND (reference sequence). V shed 4 bases and J 2 bases; nucleotides not matched to a gene: 7. This CDR3 has 16 residues. The CDR3 DNA is TGTGCCAGTAGTAGAATTGGGACAGGGGCACAAGAGACCCAGTACTTC. Protein: CASSRIGTGAQETQYF.

Here the CDR3 reads CASTGWAYEQFF. CDR3 DNA sequence: TGTGCCAGCACTGGGTGGGCCTATGAGCAGTTCTTC. This chain links TRBV6-5 with TRBJ2-1; D remains ambiguous. Germline-derived CDR1 and CDR2 are MNHEY and SVGAGI. The CDR3 totals 12 residues. The V and J ends lost 7 bases and 8 bases respectively, with 12 bases between them.

This chain uses TRBV20-1 with TRBJ2-1, with D unresolved. The CDR3 length is 14 residues. The germline CDR1 and CDR2 sequences are DFQATT and SNEGSKA (reference sequence). With 3 bases removed from V and 4 bases from J, the gap between germline ends came to 13 bases. The CDR3 region has the DNA TGCAGTGCTAGTACTCCCCTAGGATACAATGAGCAGTTCTTC. This sequence encodes CSASTPLGYNEQFF.

The V and J genes are TRBV13 and TRBJ1-5; no reliable D call. CDR1 is PRHDT and CDR2 is FYEKMQ in the germline V gene (reference sequence). The CDR3 length is 14 residues. Trimming took off 0 bases at V and 4 bases at J, with 7 bases between the two ends. In nucleotides, the CDR3 is TGTGCCAGCAGCTTAGGCCAGATTAATCAGCCCCAGCATTTT. It encodes CASSLGQINQPQHF.

The count of this clone is one. The chain combines TRBV5-8 with TRBJ1-1; 9 bases align to TRBD1. The CDR3 extends over 13 amino acids. CDR1 SGHTS and CDR2 YDEGEE come from the germline V gene. V was clipped by 4 bases and J by 8 bases; unmatched bases: 6. The CDR3 loop is CASSIRQGEEAFF. CDR3 DNA sequence: TGTGCCAGCAGCATAAGACAGGGGGAAGAAGCTTTCTTT.

The chain carries TRBV27 and TRBJ2-2; TRBD1 matches 9 bases. The CDR3 is made up of 15 amino acids. The J segment lost 7 bases and the V segment lost 5 bases, leaving 8 bases of the junction unmatched. CDR1 is MNHEY, CDR2 SMNVEV, per germline (reference sequence). The CDR3 protein is CASSRGQGFFGELFF. Written as DNA, the CDR3 is TGTGCCAGCAGTCGTGGACAGGGGTTCTTCGGGGAGCTGTTTTTT.

The chain joins TRBV5-4 to TRBJ2-3; 14 bases align to TRBD2. The CDR3 runs 16 residues. After removal of 4 bases from V and 9 bases from J, the junction contained 10 bases not matched to a gene. CDR1 SGHNT and CDR2 YYREEE come from the germline V gene (reference sequence). CDR3 sequence: CASSIGLAGGGQTQYF. CDR3 nucleotides: TGTGCCAGCAGCATCGGACTAGCGGGAGGAGGGCAGACGCAGTATTTT.

This sequence joins TRBV18 and TRBJ1-2, with 7 bases aligning to TRBD1. The ends lost 2 bases at V and 3 bases at J; junction bases unmatched: 9. CDR1 is KGHSH, CDR2 LQKENI, per germline. The CDR3 runs to 16 residues. The CDR3 loop is CASSPNWDSSYYGYTF. CDR3 DNA: TGTGCCAGCTCACCAAACTGGGACAGCTCTTACTATGGCTACACCTTC.

This chain uses TRBV18 with TRBJ2-3; 8 bases agree with TRBD1. CDR1 KGHSH and CDR2 LQKENI come from the germline V gene. This CDR3 is built from 16 residues. V shed 2 bases, J shed 6 bases, and the junction held 10 bases outside the gene matches. CDR3 nucleotides: TGTGCCAGCTCACCAAAGGGGCAGGGGGCTGGCGATACGCAGTATTTT. Translated: CASSPKGQGAGDTQYF.

The gene calls are TRBV11-2 and TRBJ2-7, with 8 positions matching TRBD1. Germline values: CDR1 SGHAT, CDR2 FQNNGV. V trimming: 0 bases; J trimming: 4 bases; junction bases outside the gene matches: 5. This CDR3 comprises 15 residues. In DNA, the CDR3 is TGTGCCAGCAGCTTAGACAGGGGGCGAATTTACGAGCAGTACTTC. It codes for CASSLDRGRIYEQYF.

This clone was observed a single time. The V gene is TRBV21-1, the J gene TRBJ2-7; TRBD2, the table's D call, lacks a check against the DNA. TRBV21-1 is annotated as a pseudogene. The CDR3 consists of 17 residues. The DNA of the CDR3 is TGTGCCAGCAGCAAAGGAGATACTAGCGGGGGTCACTACGAGCAGTACTTC. Encoded protein: CASSKGDTSGGHYEQYF.

The chain carries TRBV5-1 and TRBJ2-1; possible D gene TRBD1, 5 bases. The V end lost 1 base, the J end lost 4 bases, and 21 bases lay between the germline ends. The CDR3 runs to 18 residues. Per germline, CDR1 SGHRS and CDR2 YFSETQ. Here the CDR3 DNA reads TGCGCCAGCAGCTTGCTCCACCTAACTCGACAGCCGTACAATGAGCAGTTCTTC. Protein: CASSLLHLTRQPYNEQFF.

The chain has TRBV27 and TRBJ2-1; D is perhaps TRBD2 (6 bases). Germline V gene sequence: CDR1 MNHEY, CDR2 SMNVEV (reference sequence). The ends were cut back, 4 bases at V and 3 bases at J, with 10 bases in the middle. The CDR3 has 14 amino acids. CDR3 sequence reads: CASSSGLFYNEQFF. CDR3 DNA: TGTGCCAGCAGTTCGGGACTCTTCTACAATGAGCAGTTCTTC.

This clone was seen only once. The V gene is TRBV25-1, the J gene TRBJ2-7, with TRBD2 as a possible D gene (7 bases). Germline CDR1 reads MGHDK; CDR2 reads SYGVNS. The CDR3 runs to 16 residues. Trimming removed 8 bases at V and 2 bases at J, with 22 bases between. CDR3 sequence reads: CASLFTPRGAAYEQYF. The CDR3 DNA reads TGTGCCAGCCTCTTCACCCCCCGGGGGGCCGCCTACGAGCAGTACTTC.

This clone showed up just once. The V and J genes are TRBV4-1 and TRBJ1-5; D is possibly TRBD1 (5 bases). Germline V CDR1 and CDR2: MGHRA, YSYEKL. V lost 2 bases to trimming and J lost 2 bases, with 16 bases between them. The CDR3 is made up of 17 amino acids. The CDR3 protein is CASSQLGTPGGNQPQHF. CDR3 bases: TGCGCCAGCAGCCAATTAGGGACCCCGGGGGGCAATCAGCCCCAGCATTTT.

This rearrangement joins TRBV27 to TRBJ1-1; D is possibly TRBD1 (5 bases). Deletions cut 3 bases from V and 2 bases from J, with 7 bases between. The germline V gene has CDR1 MNHEY and CDR2 SMNVEV (reference sequence). There are 13 residues in the CDR3. Written as DNA, the CDR3 is TGTGCCAGCAGTTTTTGGGGCAACACTGAAGCTTTCTTT. Protein: CASSFWGNTEAFF.

The chain links TRBV5-1 to TRBJ2-7, with D perhaps matching TRBD2 (5 bases). CDR1 and CDR2 (germline): SGHRS, YFSETQ. The CDR3 covers 14 residues. Trimming shortened V by 3 bases and J by 2 bases, and 12 bases separated the two germline ends. The CDR3 DNA follows: TGCGCCAGCAGCTGGACCGGGGATGCCTACGAGCAGTACTTC. Translated: CASSWTGDAYEQYF.